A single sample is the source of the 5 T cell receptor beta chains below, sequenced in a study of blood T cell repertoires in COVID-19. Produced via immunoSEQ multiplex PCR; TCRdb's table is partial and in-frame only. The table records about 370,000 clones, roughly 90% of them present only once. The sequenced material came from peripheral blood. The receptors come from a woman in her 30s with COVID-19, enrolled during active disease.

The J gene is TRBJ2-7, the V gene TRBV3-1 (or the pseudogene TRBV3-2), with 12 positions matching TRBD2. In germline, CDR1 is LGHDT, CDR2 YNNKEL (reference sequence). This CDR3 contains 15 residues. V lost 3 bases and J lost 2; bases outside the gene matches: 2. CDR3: CASSHLAGGAYEQYF. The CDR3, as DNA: TGTGCCAGCAGCCACCTAGCGGGGGGGGCCTACGAGCAGTACTTC.

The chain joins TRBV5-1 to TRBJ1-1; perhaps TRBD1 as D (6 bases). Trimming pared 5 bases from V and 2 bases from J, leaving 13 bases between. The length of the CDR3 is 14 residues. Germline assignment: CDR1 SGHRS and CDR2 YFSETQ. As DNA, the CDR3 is TGCGCCAGCAGATGGACAGCACAAAACACTGAAGCTTTCTTT. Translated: CASRWTAQNTEAFF.

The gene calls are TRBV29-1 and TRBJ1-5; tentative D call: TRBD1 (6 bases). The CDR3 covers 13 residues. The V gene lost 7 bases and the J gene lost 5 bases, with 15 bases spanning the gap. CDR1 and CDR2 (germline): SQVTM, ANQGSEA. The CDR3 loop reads CSAGGQAHQPQHF. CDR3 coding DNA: TGCAGCGCCGGGGGGCAGGCCCATCAGCCCCAGCATTTT.

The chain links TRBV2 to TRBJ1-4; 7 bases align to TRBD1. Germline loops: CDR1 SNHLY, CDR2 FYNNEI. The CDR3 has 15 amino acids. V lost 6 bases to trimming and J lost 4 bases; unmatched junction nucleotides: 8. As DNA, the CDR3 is TGTGCCAGCAGGGATCCGGGACAGAGTAATGAAAAACTGTTTTTT. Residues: CASRDPGQSNEKLFF. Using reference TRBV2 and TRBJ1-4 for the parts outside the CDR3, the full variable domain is EPEVTQTPSHQVTQMGQEVILRCVPISNHLYFYWYRQILGQKVEFLVSFYNNEISEKSEIFDDQFSVERPDGSNFTLKIRSTKLEDSAMYFCASRDPGQSNEKLFFGSGTQLSVL.

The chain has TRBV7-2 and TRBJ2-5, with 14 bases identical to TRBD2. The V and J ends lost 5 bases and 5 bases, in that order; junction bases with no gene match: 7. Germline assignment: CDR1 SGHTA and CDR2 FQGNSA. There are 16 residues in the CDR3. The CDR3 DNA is TGTGCCAGCAGCCCGACTAGCGGGGGGGCCGGGGAGACCCAGTACTTC. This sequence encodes CASSPTSGGAGETQYF.